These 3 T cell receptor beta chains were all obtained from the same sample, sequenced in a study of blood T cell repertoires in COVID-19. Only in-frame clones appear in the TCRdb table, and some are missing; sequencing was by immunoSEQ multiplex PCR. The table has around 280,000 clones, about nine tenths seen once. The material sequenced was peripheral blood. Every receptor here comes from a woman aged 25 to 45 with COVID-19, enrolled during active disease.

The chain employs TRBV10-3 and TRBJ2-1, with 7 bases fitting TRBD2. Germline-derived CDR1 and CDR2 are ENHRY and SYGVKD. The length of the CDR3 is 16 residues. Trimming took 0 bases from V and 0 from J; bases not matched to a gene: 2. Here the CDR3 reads CAISESGGSSYNEQFF. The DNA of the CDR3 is TGTGCCATCAGTGAGTCGGGGGGGAGCTCCTACAATGAGCAGTTCTTC.

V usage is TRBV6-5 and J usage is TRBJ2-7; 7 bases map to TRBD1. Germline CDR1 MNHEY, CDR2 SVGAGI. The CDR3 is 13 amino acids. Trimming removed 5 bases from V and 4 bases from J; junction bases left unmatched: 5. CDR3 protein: CASSRQGLYEQYF. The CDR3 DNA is TGTGCCAGCAGTAGACAGGGCCTTTACGAGCAGTACTTC.

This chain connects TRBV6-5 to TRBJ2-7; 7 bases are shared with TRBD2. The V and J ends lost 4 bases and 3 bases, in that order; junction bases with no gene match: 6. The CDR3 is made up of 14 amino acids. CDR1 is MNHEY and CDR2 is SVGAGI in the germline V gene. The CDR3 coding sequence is TGTGCCAGCAGTTCTATTGGGAGGGGCTACGAGCAGTACTTC. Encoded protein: CASSSIGRGYEQYF.